What follows are 2 T cell receptor beta chains derived from one specimen sequenced in a study of cytomegalovirus exposure and HLA in healthy donors. Profiled with immunoSEQ multiplex PCR; TCRdb holds only in-frame clones, not every one. The data show around 49,000 clones, about 90% seen once. The sequenced material came from PBMCs. Receptor source: a young man in good health and CMV-seronegative.

Comment on this clone: The junction departs from germline at one end; a sequencing error may be responsible. This chain links TRBV19 with TRBJ2-1, with 7 bases that match TRBD2. The germline V gene encodes CDR1 LNHDA and CDR2 SQIVND (reference sequence). CDR3 size: 12 residues. This chain's CDR3 is CAGGRIFNEQFF. CDR3 nucleotides: TGCGCCGGGGGGAGAATTTTCAATGAGCAGTTCTTC.

V and J are TRBV7-8 and TRBJ2-7; 8 nucleotides agree with TRBD1. The CDR3 runs 15 residues. Trimming took 3 bases from V and 5 from J; bases not matched to a gene: 9. Germline CDR1 and CDR2: SGHVS and FQNEAQ. As DNA, the CDR3 is TGTGCCAGCAGCTTGATCGGACAGGGCATTGACGAGCAGTACTTC. Its protein product is CASSLIGQGIDEQYF.